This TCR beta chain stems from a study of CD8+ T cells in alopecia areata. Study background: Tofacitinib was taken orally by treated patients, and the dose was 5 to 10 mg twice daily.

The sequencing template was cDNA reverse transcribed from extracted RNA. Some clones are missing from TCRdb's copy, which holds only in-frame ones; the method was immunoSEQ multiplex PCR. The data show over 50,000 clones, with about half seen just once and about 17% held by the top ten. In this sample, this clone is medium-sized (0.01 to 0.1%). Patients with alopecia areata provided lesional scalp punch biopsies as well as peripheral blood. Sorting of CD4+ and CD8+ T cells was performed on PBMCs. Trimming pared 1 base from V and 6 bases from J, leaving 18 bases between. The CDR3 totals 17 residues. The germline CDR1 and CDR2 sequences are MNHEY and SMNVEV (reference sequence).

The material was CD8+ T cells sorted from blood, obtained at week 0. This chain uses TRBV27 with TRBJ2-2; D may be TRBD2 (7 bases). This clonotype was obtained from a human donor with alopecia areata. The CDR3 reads CASSLYRERGSAGELFF. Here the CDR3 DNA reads TGTGCCAGCAGTTTATACAGGGAACGCGGGAGTGCCGGGGAGCTGTTTTTT.